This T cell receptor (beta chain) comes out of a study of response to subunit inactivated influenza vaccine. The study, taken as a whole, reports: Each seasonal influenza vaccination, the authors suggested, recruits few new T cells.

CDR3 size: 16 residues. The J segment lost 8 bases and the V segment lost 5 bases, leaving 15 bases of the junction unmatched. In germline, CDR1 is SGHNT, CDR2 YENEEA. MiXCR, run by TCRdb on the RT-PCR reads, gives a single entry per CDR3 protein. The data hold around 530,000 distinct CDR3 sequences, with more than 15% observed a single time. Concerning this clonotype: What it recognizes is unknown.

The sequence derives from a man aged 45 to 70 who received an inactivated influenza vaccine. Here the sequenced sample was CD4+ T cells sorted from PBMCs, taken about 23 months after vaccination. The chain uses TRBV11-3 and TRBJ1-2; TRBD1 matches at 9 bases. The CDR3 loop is CASSVANRDRAGGYTF. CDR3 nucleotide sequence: TGTGCCAGCAGCGTAGCCAACCGGGACAGGGCGGGCGGCTACACCTTC.